The clone carrying this T cell receptor beta chain was counted a single time. Its target is not known. With V trimmed by 5 bases and J by 8 bases, 11 bases remained unmatched. The CDR3 consists of 15 residues. Germline V CDR1 and CDR2: SEHNR, FQNEAQ (reference sequence). This entry comes from a study of OX40 agonist ivuxolimab in advanced cancers. Study background: Dosing consisted of intravenous ivuxolimab at 0.01 to 10 mg/kg every 2 weeks. The dose-escalation cohort was around 83% male, with a mean age of around 60 years, ranging roughly 20 to 90. Enrollees could have had prior anti-PD-1, anti-PD-L1 or anti-CTLA-4 therapy, which roughly 40% had received. General observations from the study: At 0.1 to 3.0 mg/kg and by week 6, clonal expansion occurred in CD4+ and CD8+ blood T cells.

The repertoire was sequenced with immunoSEQ multiplex PCR; TCRdb's copy has only in-frame clones and lacks some. The repertoire holds 55,000 to 65,000 clones, with about 88% as singletons. The chain couples TRBV7-9 to TRBJ1-2, with 10 bases lining up with TRBD1. The material sequenced was CD4+ or CD8+ T cells sorted from blood, taken in a trial of the OX40 agonist ivuxolimab. The TCR originated in an adult with an advanced solid tumor such as melanoma, head and neck, liver or kidney cancer. In nucleotides, the CDR3 is TGTGCCAGCAGCGCCGCCGGGACAGGGGCCTCCGGCTACACCTTC. Encoded protein: CASSAAGTGASGYTF.